This entry lists 20 T cell receptor beta chains sequenced from one sample in a study of T cell repertoires in cytomegalovirus infection. Using its own MiXCR run on the reads, TCRdb lists one record per CDR3 protein. This sample has about 310,000 distinct CDR3 sequences, with roughly 25% found just once. No antigen has been assigned to these receptors. The sample was cultured PBMCs, taken from culture after CMV antigen stimulation. Receptors were obtained from a human donor in good health (CMV status not recorded). Some clones in this sample may be carry-over from other donors' samples.

This clonotype turned up a few times. This chain links TRBV20-1 with TRBJ2-2; perhaps TRBD2 as D (6 bases). CDR3 length: 14 amino acids. The V gene's germline CDR1 is DFQATT and CDR2 SNEGSKA (reference sequence). V gave up 5 bases and J gave up 7 bases, with 17 bases separating them. The DNA for the CDR3 is TGCAGTGCTCCCCCGCAGAGCGGGTACGGGGAGCTGTTTTTT. Amino acids: CSAPPQSGYGELFF.

This clonotype was recorded many times. The chain has TRBV28 and TRBJ1-2; D perhaps matches TRBD1 (5 bases). The CDR3 spans 15 residues. Trimming removed 4 bases from V and 4 bases from J, with 16 bases in between. CDR1 is MDHEN and CDR2 is SYDVKM in the germline V gene. The DNA for the CDR3 is TGTGCCAGCAGTTCCGGGACGGCCGATTTCTATGGCTACACCTTC. Amino acids: CASSSGTADFYGYTF.

This clonotype was recorded many times. The chain employs TRBV6-1 and TRBJ2-7, with TRBD1 as a possible D gene (6 bases). Germline lookup yields CDR1 MNHNS and CDR2 SASEGT. The CDR3 runs 15 residues. V gave up 5 bases and J gave up 1 base, with 15 bases separating them. In nucleotides, the CDR3 is TGTGCCAGCAGTTCGGGACATCCGGCATCCTACGAGCAGTACGTC. This codes for CASSSGHPASYEQYV.

The table lists this clonotype with a few counts. V is TRBV11-2 and J is TRBJ2-3, with TRBD2 identical over 7 bases. The junction had 11 bases not matched to a gene; V was cut back by 5 bases and J by 6 bases. The CDR3 is 15 residues long. Germline CDR1 reads SGHAT; CDR2 reads FQNNGV. CDR3: CASSLPAGSGDTQYF. The DNA of the CDR3 is TGTGCCAGCAGCCTCCCAGCGGGGTCAGGGGATACGCAGTATTTT. Combining the CDR3 with reference TRBV11-2 and TRBJ2-3 gives the whole variable domain EAGVAQSPRYKIIEKRQSVAFWCNPISGHATLYWYQQILGQGPKLLIQFQNNGVVDDSQLPKDRFSAERLKGVDSTLKIQPAKLEDSAVYLCASSLPAGSGDTQYFGPGTRLTVL.

This clonotype was counted a few times. This rearrangement joins TRBV12-3 or TRBV12-4 to TRBJ2-1; 11 nucleotides line up with TRBD2. This CDR3 is 15 amino acids long. Trimming removed 7 bases from V and 5 bases from J; junction bases left unmatched: 7. CDR3 residues: CASTNSGRANNEQFF. Written as DNA, the CDR3 is TGTGCCAGCACCAATAGCGGGAGGGCCAACAATGAGCAGTTCTTC.

This clonotype came up a few times. This chain uses TRBV18 with TRBJ1-3; 7 bases fit TRBD1. V shed 3 bases and J 4 bases; nucleotides not matched to a gene: 9. CDR3 length equals 16 residues. CDR1 is KGHSH, CDR2 LQKENI, per germline. CDR3 amino acids: CASSPITGAPGNTIYF. In DNA, the CDR3 is TGTGCCAGCTCACCGATAACAGGGGCCCCGGGAAACACCATATATTTT.

This clonotype was picked up a small number of times. The rearrangement joins TRBV7-8 to TRBJ2-5; D gene uncertain. Germline V gene lookup returns CDR1 SGHVS and CDR2 FQNEAQ. This CDR3 spans 16 amino acids. V lost 6 bases and J lost 5, with 22 bases in between. DNA of the CDR3: TGTGCCAGCAGGCCCACCCGGGCGCCCCTCCGGGAGACCCAGTACTTC. As protein: CASRPTRAPLRETQYF.

In nucleotides, the CDR3 is TGCAGCGCTACAGACAGAAGCTCTGGGGCCAACGTCCTGACTTTC. Translation: CSATDRSSGANVLTF. The chain is built from TRBV29-1 and TRBJ2-6; D perhaps matches TRBD1 (5 bases). The CDR3 extends over 15 amino acids. The V end was cut by 7 bases, the J end by 0 bases, with 13 bases between. Germline values: CDR1 SQVTM, CDR2 ANQGSEA.

On this clonotype: A much larger clone is a single base away; this may be a read error. The chain employs TRBV28 and TRBJ2-1; possibly TRBD2 for D (6 bases). The V and J ends lost 6 bases and 6 bases respectively, with 9 bases between them. The CDR3 sequence is 12 residues long. Germline assignment: CDR1 MDHEN and CDR2 SYDVKM. The CDR3 DNA reads TGTGCCAGCAGCTGGGACTTCAATGAGCAGTTCTTC. This gives the protein CASSWDFNEQFF. Filled out from reference TRBV28 and TRBJ2-1, the complete variable domain reads DVKVTQSSRYLVKRTGEKVFLECVQDMDHENMFWYRQDPGLGLRLIYFSYDVKMKEKGDIPEGYSVSREKKERFSLILESASTNQTSMYLCASSWDFNEQFFGPGTRLTVL.

V is TRBV29-1 and J is TRBJ2-1; 13 nucleotides line up with TRBD2. This CDR3 spans 12 amino acids. The germline CDR1 and CDR2 sequences are SQVTM and ANQGSEA. With V trimmed by 6 bases and J by 7 bases, 0 bases remained unmatched. The CDR3 DNA sequence: TGCAGCGTGGGACTAGCGGGGAATGAGCAGTTCTTC. This gives the protein CSVGLAGNEQFF.

This clonotype was seen more than once but under ten times. The chain couples TRBV7-2 to TRBJ2-2; D is ambiguous. V lost 2 bases and J 7 bases, leaving 11 bases between the germline ends. The germline V gene has CDR1 SGHTA and CDR2 FQGNSA. The CDR3 is 14 amino acids. CDR3 DNA sequence: TGTGCCAGCAGCTTAAATGTCGAGCACGGGGAGCTGTTTTTT. It translates to CASSLNVEHGELFF.

This clonotype occurred a few times. This chain uses TRBV4-1 with TRBJ2-6; D unclear. Germline V CDR1 and CDR2: MGHRA, YSYEKL. This CDR3 comprises 16 residues. Trimming cost V 4 bases and J 4 bases, with 14 bases left between them. DNA of the CDR3: TGCGCCAGCAGCCCGGACGGAGCTCCAGGGGCCAACGTCCTGACTTTC. Amino acids: CASSPDGAPGANVLTF.

The V and J genes are TRBV6-2 or TRBV6-3 and TRBJ2-5, with 12 bases aligning to TRBD2. V dropped 7 bases and J dropped 3; count of bases not matched to a gene: 12. Germline-derived CDR1 and CDR2 are MNHEY and SVGEGT. The CDR3 length is 17 residues. In nucleotides, the CDR3 is TGTGCCAGCATAGGACCCGGACTAGCGGGATTGGAAGAGACCCAGTACTTC. Translated, it gives CASIGPGLAGLEETQYF.

This clonotype showed up just a few times. V gene TRBV7-2 combines with J gene TRBJ2-3; a possible D gene is TRBD2 (6 bases). CDR3 length: 15 residues. Trimming removed 6 bases at V and 1 base at J, with 14 bases between. Germline V gene sequence: CDR1 SGHTA, CDR2 FQGNSA. The CDR3 DNA follows: TGTGCCAGCAGACCTACTAGCCTGGGCACAGATACGCAGTATTTT. Residues: CASRPTSLGTDTQYF. The full variable domain, completed using reference TRBV7-2 and TRBJ2-3, is GAGVSQSPSNKVTEKGKDVELRCDPISGHTALYWYRQSLGQGLEFLIYFQGNSAPDKSGLPSDRFSAERTGGSVSTLTIQRTQQEDSAVYLCASRPTSLGTDTQYFGPGTRLTVL.

This clonotype was seen a few times. The chain links TRBV7-4 to TRBJ2-2; 7 bases match TRBD1. The V and J ends lost 5 bases and 6 bases, in that order; junction bases with no gene match: 9. This CDR3 region has 15 residues. In germline, CDR1 is SGHVT, CDR2 SQSDAQ. CDR3 in DNA: TGTGCCAGCAGCCAAGCCGGGACAGCTCCCGGGGAGCTGTTTTTT. Amino acid sequence: CASSQAGTAPGELFF.

V is TRBV7-8 and J is TRBJ2-7; D gene uncertain. The CDR3 contains 15 residues. From germline, CDR1 is SGHVS and CDR2 FQNEAQ. V was shortened by 5 bases and J by 3 bases, with 17 bases between the two germline ends. DNA for the CDR3: TGTGCCAGCAGCCCTCACAGCGTAAGGGACTACGAGCAGTACTTC. Translating it yields CASSPHSVRDYEQYF.

The rearrangement uses TRBV6-6 and TRBJ2-5; 8 bases are shared with TRBD1. This CDR3 contains 15 residues. Germline CDR1 MNHNY, CDR2 SVGAGI (reference sequence). Trimming cost V 7 bases and J 2 bases; bases outside gene matches: 9. The CDR3 is CASTFTDRAQETQYF. CDR3 DNA sequence: TGTGCCAGCACCTTTACGGACAGGGCGCAAGAGACCCAGTACTTC.

This clonotype was counted at least ten times. The chain is built from TRBV7-2 and TRBJ2-7; D is possibly TRBD2 (6 bases). Germline V gene data show CDR1 as SGHTA and CDR2 as FQGNSA. V was shortened by 4 bases and J by 0 bases, with 13 bases between the two germline ends. The CDR3 consists of 15 residues. CDR3 protein: CASSSYSGSSYEQYV. The CDR3 DNA is TGTGCCAGCAGCTCCTATAGCGGTAGCTCCTACGAGCAGTACGTC.

This rearrangement joins TRBV2 to TRBJ1-1; TRBD1 matches 9 bases. Germline CDR1 and CDR2: SNHLY and FYNNEI. Trimming at V came to 4 bases and at J to 10 bases, leaving 4 bases not matched to a gene. The CDR3 loop spans 12 amino acids. The CDR3, as DNA: TGTGCCAGCAGTGTTCAGGACAGGGGAGCTTTCTTT. Protein: CASSVQDRGAFF.

The chain couples TRBV2 to TRBJ1-2; 7 nucleotides match TRBD1. The germline CDR1 and CDR2 sequences are SNHLY and FYNNEI. The CDR3 has 15 amino acids. J gave up 0 bases and V 4 bases, and 5 bases lay outside the gene matches. The CDR3 DNA reads TGTGCCAGCAGTGTCCGACAGGGAGCTAACTATGGCTACACCTTC. This translates into CASSVRQGANYGYTF.